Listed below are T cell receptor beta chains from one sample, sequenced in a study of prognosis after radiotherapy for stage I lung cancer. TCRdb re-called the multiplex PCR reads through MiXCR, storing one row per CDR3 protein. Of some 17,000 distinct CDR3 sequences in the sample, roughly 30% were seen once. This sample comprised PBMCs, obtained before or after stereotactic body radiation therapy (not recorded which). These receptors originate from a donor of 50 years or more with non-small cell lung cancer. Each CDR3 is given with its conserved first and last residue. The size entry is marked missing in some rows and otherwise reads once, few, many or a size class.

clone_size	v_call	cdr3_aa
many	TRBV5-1	CASSLTGLIRTNYGYTF
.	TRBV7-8	CASSSRTVASSNYGYTF
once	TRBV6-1	CASSRRLASDSDTQYF
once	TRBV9	CASSVDPSGRAAGYEQYF
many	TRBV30	CAWSENSYQETQYF
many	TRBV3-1	CASSQGTSGAGELFF
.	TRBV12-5	CASGLQPPPGLAGGFEQFF
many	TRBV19	CASSQQGAGTEAFF
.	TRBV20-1	CSDPYSGSRADTQYF
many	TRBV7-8	CASSYRRLTHNEQFF
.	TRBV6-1	CASPGASTDTQYF
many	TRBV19	CASSQGLTSGRVHNEQFF
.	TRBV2	CTSSTPLEGEGTQYF
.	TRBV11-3	CANSTGGGAEYF
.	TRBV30	CAWSLAGYRSYNEQFF
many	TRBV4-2	CASSPTGTDGELFF
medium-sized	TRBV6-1	CASSELAYEQYF
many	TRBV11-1	CASSSGTGRETQYF
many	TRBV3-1	CASSQGGDANYGYTF
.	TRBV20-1	CRGGGLHNEQFF
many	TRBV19	CAPSGSTVYGYTF
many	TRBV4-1	CASSQEGTGGYNQPQHF
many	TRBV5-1	CASSFGQYNEQFF
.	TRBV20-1	CSARGKSGANVLTF
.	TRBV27	CAGSFLAGGLGNEQFF
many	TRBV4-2	CASSQDISNQPQHF
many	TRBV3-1	CASSQHGTGGTGELFF
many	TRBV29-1	CSVEALRDRGRGSPYEQYF
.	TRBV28	CASSLLGGYQFF
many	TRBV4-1	CASSQTTLRGAQPQHF
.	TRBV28	CASIPKRLVGDRNNEQFF
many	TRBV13	CASSRSAGKGYTF
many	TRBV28	CASSPTFLAGGSAGELFF
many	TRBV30	CAWSVRILGEQYF
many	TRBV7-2	CASSYRQGQETQYF
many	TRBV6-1	CASSEVAQYF
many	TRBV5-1	CASSSNWDSYEQYF
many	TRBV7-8	CASSLGYGSYEQYF
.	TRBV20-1	CSAIRAHSSPLHF
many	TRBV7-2	CASSSTYEQYF
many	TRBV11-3	CASSSSKYEQYF
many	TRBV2	CASRTGHEQYF
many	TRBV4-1	CASSQDHGGGSPLHF
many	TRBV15	CATSRGGGESENIQYF
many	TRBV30	CAWRWSGHSSYEQYF
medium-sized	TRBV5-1	CASSLVSGGELFF
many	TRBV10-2	CASSEGALGGYTF
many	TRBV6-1	CASSRNLGVQETQYF
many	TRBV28	CASSSSHGELFF
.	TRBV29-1	CSVARGATKNIQYF
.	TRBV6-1	CASSPRGSYYNEQFF
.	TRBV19	CATSIQETQYF
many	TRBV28	CASRTDILNTEAFF
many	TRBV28	CASSPKTGGLAKNIQYF
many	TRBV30	CAWSVRGGGKVNTEAFF
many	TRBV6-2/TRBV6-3	CASRPPTGTSGTDTQYF
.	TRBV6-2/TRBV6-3	CASISTGSSYEQYF
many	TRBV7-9	CASTPADTQYF
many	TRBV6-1	CASSRTSGRRGASGELFF
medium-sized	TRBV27	CASSPYSGTGWEYGYTF